This paragraph covers one T cell receptor beta chain sequence. What it binds is not known. This record comes from a study of monozygotic twins with inflammatory bowel disease. Findings and limits, study-wide: The authors note that differing immunosuppressive treatments may have added variability to patient repertoires.

Reprocessing the 5' RACE reads, TCRdb reports a single entry for every CDR3 protein and omits DNA. The repertoire table contains about 300,000 distinct CDR3 sequences. The clonotype comes from a human donor with ulcerative colitis or Crohn's disease, or a healthy co-twin of an affected twin (not recorded which). The sample taken for sequencing was blood.

CDR3: CAWSEGLAGVSEQFF. The V and J genes are TRBV30 and TRBJ2-1; TCRdb outputs TRBD2, but without DNA this stays unchecked. Germline V gives CDR1 GTSNPN, CDR2 SVGIG (reference sequence). This CDR3 comprises 15 residues.